This entry lists 2 T cell receptor beta chains sequenced from one sample in a study of Graves' ophthalmopathy and Graves' hyperthyroidism (dated by TCRdb to 2016 to 2019). Sequencing used an Illumina HiSeq 2000. For repertoire sequencing, TCR beta CDR3 regions were amplified from RNA transcripts. HTBI primers and the Qiagen OneStep RT-PCR kit were used in a first-round RT-PCR, which was followed by a second-round multiplex PCR, size selection and purification. TCRdb took the public reads, trimmed them with fastp at Q25, ran MiXCR for clone calling and kept in-frame beta chains. Rows with a matching CDR3 protein are joined into one entry that keeps the most common DNA and genes. Present in this sample are about 40,000 distinct CDR3 sequences, 52% of which were seen just once. The ten largest clones take up 18% of the sample. Sequencing was performed on peripheral blood. These receptors all stem from an adult man with Graves' ophthalmopathy.

V gene TRBV18 combines with J gene TRBJ2-7, with 8 bases lining up with TRBD2. Near its end, the DNA agrees better with TRBJ2-1, so the J call may be wrong. The CDR3 is 17 amino acids. Germline assignment: CDR1 KGHSH and CDR2 LQKENI. CDR3 in DNA: TGTGCCAGCTCACCTAGGATAGCGGGGAGCTCCTACAATGAGCAGTTCTTC. Translating gives CASSPRIAGSSYNEQFF.

This clonotype appeared a single time. The junction shows a germline mismatch at one end, possibly a read error. V usage is TRBV2 and J usage is TRBJ1-1; D unclear. The germline V gene encodes CDR1 SNHLY and CDR2 FYNNEI. The CDR3 consists of 14 residues. The CDR3 DNA sequence: TGTGCCAGCAGTGACCGGGGTAGGAACACTAAAGCTTTCTTT. This translates into CASSDRGRNTKAFF.